Listed below are T cell receptor beta chains from one sample, sequenced in a study of cytomegalovirus exposure and HLA in healthy donors. Data came from immunoSEQ multiplex PCR; TCRdb stores just in-frame clones and leaves some out. Of 150,000 to 200,000 clones in the sample, roughly 76% were seen once. Sample: PBMCs. Receptors were obtained from a woman between 18 and 30 years old in good health and CMV-seropositive. Both conserved end residues are part of each CDR3. A D gene is named only where the DNA matches it firmly. Rows give clone size only sometimes, using once, few, many, or a class for an expanded clone.

CDR3nt | CDR3aa | v_gene | d_gene | j_gene | abundance
TGTGCCAGCAGCGTAGTAGGGACAGAGGCTAATGGCTACACCTTC | CASSVVGTEANGYTF | TRBV9 | TRBD1 | TRBJ1-2 | NA
TGCGCCAGCAGCCCCAACCTAGCGGGACCCTACAATGAGCAGTTCTTC | CASSPNLAGPYNEQFF | TRBV5-1 | TRBD2 | TRBJ2-1 | NA
TGTGCCAGCAGCTTAGGGTCCAGGATGCAGGAATCCTACAATGAGCAGTTCTTC | CASSLGSRMQESYNEQFF | TRBV7-2 | NA | TRBJ2-1 | NA
TGTGCCAGCAGTGAGTCCGCAGGGCTTGGGAACACTGAAGCTTTCTTT | CASSESAGLGNTEAFF | TRBV2 | NA | TRBJ1-1 | NA
TGTGCCAGCAGCTGGCAGGGGGGCGAGCAGTACTTC | CASSWQGGEQYF | TRBV5-6 | NA | TRBJ2-7 | NA
TGTGCCAGCAGCTTGGTTCTAGCGGGGGCAGGCGAGACCCAGTACTTC | CASSLVLAGAGETQYF | TRBV5-6 | TRBD2 | TRBJ2-5 | NA
TGCAGCGTAACGGGACAGGGCGTCTACGAGCAGTACTTC | CSVTGQGVYEQYF | TRBV29-1 | TRBD1 | TRBJ2-7 | NA
TGTGCCAGCAGCCAATCCCGGGACAGGGGGGAGTACTTC | CASSQSRDRGEYF | TRBV7-2 | TRBD1 | TRBJ2-7 | NA
TGTGCCAGCCGTACCGACAGGGTTTCTGAAGCTTTCTTT | CASRTDRVSEAFF | TRBV7-9 | TRBD1 | TRBJ1-1 | NA
TGTGCCAGTAGGCAGACAGGGGGCCCCGGCGAGCAGTACTTC | CASRQTGGPGEQYF | TRBV19 | TRBD1 | TRBJ2-7 | NA
TGTGCCAGCAGCTGGAAGGGGGAACTCACAGATACGCAGTATTTT | CASSWKGELTDTQYF | TRBV7-2 | NA | TRBJ2-3 | NA
TGTGCCACGTATGCTGGGCTAGCGGGGGGGACAGATACGCAGTATTTT | CATYAGLAGGTDTQYF | TRBV10-3 | TRBD2 | TRBJ2-3 | once
TGTGCCAGCAGCGCCCGGGTGTCTCCCTACGAGCAGTACTTC | CASSARVSPYEQYF | TRBV5-4 | NA | TRBJ2-7 | NA
TGTGCCTCAACCAAGGACCCGCTAGCCTCTGGGCAAGAGACCCAGTACTTC | CASTKDPLASGQETQYF | TRBV9 | NA | TRBJ2-5 | few
TGCGCCAGCAGCTTAGGACAGGGGAGGGCCGGGGAGCTGTTTTTT | CASSLGQGRAGELFF | TRBV5-1 | TRBD1 | TRBJ2-2 | NA
TGTGCCAGCAGCTTGGTTTTCAGGGGGACCAAGCAGTTCTTC | CASSLVFRGTKQFF | TRBV5-6 | TRBD1 | TRBJ2-1 | few
TGCGCCAGCAGCCAAGACCCAGGACAGGGGTTGGGCAATCAGCCCCAGCATTTT | CASSQDPGQGLGNQPQHF | TRBV4-1 | TRBD1 | TRBJ1-5 | NA
TGTGCCAGCAGTGAGGTTTGGCTGGGGCCAGCAAGTGGCTACACCTTC | CASSEVWLGPASGYTF | TRBV25-1 | NA | TRBJ1-2 | NA
TGCGCCAGCAGCTTGGATGGGAGCCCTGTCACAGATACGCAGTATTTT | CASSLDGSPVTDTQYF | TRBV5-1 | NA | TRBJ2-3 | NA
TGTGCCAGCAGTGGTCGGGACAGAAGCTCTGGGGCCAACGTCCTGACTTTC | CASSGRDRSSGANVLTF | TRBV6-1 | TRBD1 | TRBJ2-6 | NA
TGTGCCAGCAGCGCCGAGAGGCAGCCCCAGCATTTT | CASSAERQPQHF | TRBV7-9 | NA | TRBJ1-5 | NA
TGTGCCAGCATCAAAATGGGGGGGGGCTACACCTTC | CASIKMGGGYTF | TRBV28 | NA | TRBJ1-2 | NA
TGCGCCAGCAGCCAATTCCGGGGCAGGGGAGACTACGAGCAGTACTTC | CASSQFRGRGDYEQYF | TRBV4-3 | NA | TRBJ2-7 | NA
TGTGCCTCCAACACAGTAGAAGAGACCCAGTACTTC | CASNTVEETQYF | TRBV11-2 | NA | TRBJ2-5 | NA
TGTGCCAGCAGCCAACGGGGACTAGCGGGGGCCAGGAACACCGGGGAGCTGTTTTTT | CASSQRGLAGARNTGELFF | TRBV4-2 | TRBD2 | TRBJ2-2 | NA
TGCGCCAGCAGCCAAGAGGGACAGGGATTTTCCGCTGGCTACACCTTC | CASSQEGQGFSAGYTF | TRBV4-1 | TRBD1 | TRBJ1-2 | NA
TGTGCCATCAGTGTCGCAGGGGGTGGGGCTGAAGCTTTCTTT | CAISVAGGGAEAFF | TRBV10-3 | TRBD1 | TRBJ1-1 | NA
TGTGCCAGCAGTTTAAGGGACAGGAACGAACTTTCTGAAGCTTTCTTT | CASSLRDRNELSEAFF | TRBV28 | TRBD1 | TRBJ1-1 | NA
TGCAGCGTTTCATTGGGACAGGGTATGAATCAGCCCCAGCATTTT | CSVSLGQGMNQPQHF | TRBV29-1 | TRBD1 | TRBJ1-5 | NA
TGTGCCAGCCGGCGAGCTTCGGGCTACGAGCAGTACTTC | CASRRASGYEQYF | TRBV6-5 | NA | TRBJ2-7 | once
TGCAGCTCGTACCGGGACAGGGTCGTGTCCTGGAGCAATCAGCCCCAGCATTTT | CSSYRDRVVSWSNQPQHF | TRBV29-1 | TRBD1 | TRBJ1-5 | NA
TGTGCCAGCAGCAGAAATGGGGGGACCTCCTACGAGCAGTACTTC | CASSRNGGTSYEQYF | TRBV7-2 | NA | TRBJ2-7 | NA
TGTGCCAGCAGTTACGTCAGGGGGCGGAACACTGAAGCTTTCTTT | CASSYVRGRNTEAFF | TRBV6-5 | TRBD1 | TRBJ1-1 | NA
TGTGCCAGCAGTTTATTGGGTCTAGGAGGTCAGCCCCAGCATTTT | CASSLLGLGGQPQHF | TRBV27 | NA | TRBJ1-5 | NA
TGTGCCACCAGCGAGGGGGCCGAATACGAGCAGTACTTC | CATSEGAEYEQYF | TRBV15 | TRBD1 | TRBJ2-7 | once
TGTGCCAGCAGCTTAGTAGACAGGGTGGCCGAGCAGTACTTC | CASSLVDRVAEQYF | TRBV11-2 | TRBD1 | TRBJ2-7 | NA